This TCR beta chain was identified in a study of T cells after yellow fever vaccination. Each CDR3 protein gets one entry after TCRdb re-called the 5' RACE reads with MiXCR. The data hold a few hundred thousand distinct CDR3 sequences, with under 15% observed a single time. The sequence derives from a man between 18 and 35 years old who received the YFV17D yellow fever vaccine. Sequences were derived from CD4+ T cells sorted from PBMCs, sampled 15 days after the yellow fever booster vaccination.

The CDR3 nucleotides read TGTGCCAGCTCACCACCCCGACAGGGTCCCGTTGCAGATACGCAGTATTTT. Its translation is CASSPPRQGPVADTQYF. V is TRBV18 and J is TRBJ2-3, with 7 bases fitting TRBD1. Germline trimming cut 0 bases from V and 4 bases from J; bases unmatched to any gene: 10. In germline, CDR1 is KGHSH, CDR2 LQKENI. The CDR3 extends over 17 amino acids.